The entry below gives a single T cell receptor (beta chain) sequence along with its context. This entry belongs to a study of blood T cell repertoires in COVID-19. About the research overall: Acute-phase and convalescent COVID-19 samples originated in the United States, Italy and Spain. PBMCs, B-cell-depleted T cells, or T cells provided the cDNA or gDNA that made up the material.

V lost 4 bases and J 5 bases, leaving 11 bases between the germline ends. The germline CDR1 and CDR2 sequences are SNHLY and FYNNEI. This CDR3 comprises 13 residues. Original methodology: Amplified reference gene primers provided the basis for estimating nucleated cell counts. Assay used: immunoSEQ multiplex PCR; TCRdb lists only in-frame clones, some missing. The V and J calls and the clone size are those of that table, but D and trimming were determined from the DNA. The sample records 56,000 or so clones, approximately 87% being singletons. This receptor was obtained from a man aged 50 to 60 with acute or convalescent COVID-19. The sequenced material came from peripheral blood. V and J are TRBV2 and TRBJ2-5; D is possibly TRBD1 (5 bases). For the CDR3, the DNA is TGTGCCAGCAGTGTGTTAGGGGTGGAGACCCAGTACTTC. Its translation: CASSVLGVETQYF. The full variable domain, in which reference TRBV2 and TRBJ2-5 provide the parts outside the CDR3, is EPEVTQTPSHQVTQMGQEVILRCVPISNHLYFYWYRQILGQKVEFLVSFYNNEISEKSEIFDDQFSVERPDGSNFTLKIRSTKLEDSAMYFCASSVLGVETQYFGPGTRLLVL.